The present TCR beta chain was sequenced within a study of cytomegalovirus exposure and HLA in healthy donors. The PCR ran on 60 Vbeta and 13 Jbeta primers. Sequencing was performed with immunoSEQ multiplex PCR; in TCRdb, only in-frame clones are kept and a portion is missing. The profile shows about 160,000 clones, roughly nine tenths of them singletons. The V gene lost 5 bases and the J gene lost 6 bases, with 13 bases spanning the gap. The CDR3 has 14 amino acids. Per germline, CDR1 SGHVS and CDR2 FNYEAQ. The TCR comes from a woman aged 25 to 45 in good health and CMV-seronegative. The specimen was PBMCs. The rearrangement uses TRBV7-6 and TRBJ2-2; D might be TRBD1 (6 bases). The CDR3 loop is CASSPGTLAGELFF. The DNA for the CDR3 is TGTGCCAGCAGCCCCGGGACATTGGCCGGGGAGCTGTTTTTT.